The 29 T cell receptor beta chains given below trace back to one sample, sequenced in a study of beta chain features in type 1 diabetes. Their antigens are not known. Overall study results and limits: Moderate yet significant TCRB CDR3 shortening was seen in Type 1 diabetes patients in all four CD4+ subsets.

cDNA synthesis used the whole RNA isolate, giving expressed TCRB sequences. Clones were read by immunoSEQ multiplex PCR, and TCRdb kept only the in-frame ones, dropping some. The table lists a few hundred thousand clones, around 16% of them singletons, with about 0.092% in the top ten. The sample was naive CD4+ T cells from blood. These TCRs come from a man in his thirties or forties with type 1 diabetes.

V usage is TRBV5-4 and J usage is TRBJ2-3; TRBD2 aligns across 7 bases. V shed 0 bases, J shed 0 bases, and the junction held 13 bases outside the gene matches. This CDR3 comprises 19 residues. Germline V gives CDR1 SGHNT, CDR2 YYREEE (reference sequence). CDR3 DNA sequence: TGTGCCAGCAGCTTGGGTGGTAGCGGGTCGACCACTAGCACAGATACGCAGTATTTT. This sequence encodes CASSLGGSGSTTSTDTQYF.

This rearrangement joins TRBV6-1 to TRBJ2-2; the match to TRBD2 covers 13 bases. The trim removed 6 bases at V and 6 bases at J, leaving 13 bases unmatched. The CDR3 spans 18 residues. Germline lookup yields CDR1 MNHNS and CDR2 SASEGT. This CDR3 reads CASRETSGRAILAGELFF. For the CDR3, the DNA is TGTGCCAGCAGAGAAACTAGCGGGAGGGCCATTCTAGCCGGGGAGCTGTTTTTT.

This clone was counted a few times. For the CDR3, the DNA is TGTGCCAGCAGCTTGGAAGGGACAGCGCTCTACGAGCAGTACTTC. This sequence encodes CASSLEGTALYEQYF. This chain connects TRBV11-1 to TRBJ2-7; 7 bases agree with TRBD1. Germline trimming cut 3 bases from V and 3 bases from J; bases unmatched to any gene: 8. The germline V gene has CDR1 SGHAT and CDR2 FQDESV (reference sequence). This CDR3 is built from 15 residues.

This clone was observed a few times. The CDR3 spells CASSGRTGGNEQYF. In nucleotides, the CDR3 is TGTGCCAGCAGTGGGAGGACAGGGGGTAACGAGCAGTACTTC. This chain uses TRBV2 with TRBJ2-7; 10 nucleotides align to TRBD1. Germline V gene data show CDR1 as SNHLY and CDR2 as FYNNEI. This CDR3 contains 14 residues. Trimming removed 4 bases from V and 5 bases from J; junction bases left unmatched: 5.

The V call is TRBV29-1, the J call TRBJ2-3; 12 bases agree with TRBD2. The V gene end was trimmed by 5 bases and the J gene end by 4 bases; junction bases not matched to a gene: 4. Germline-derived CDR1 and CDR2 are SQVTM and ANQGSEA. This CDR3 has 14 amino acids. The CDR3 DNA sequence: TGCAGCGTTCAGACTAGCGGGAGCCCAGATACGCAGTATTTT. Translated, it gives CSVQTSGSPDTQYF.

V and J are TRBV10-3 and TRBJ2-7, with 9 positions matching TRBD1. The trim removed 0 bases at V and 4 bases at J, leaving 7 bases unmatched. In germline, CDR1 is ENHRY, CDR2 SYGVKD. CDR3 length: 16 residues. The CDR3 DNA reads as TGTGCCATCAGTGAGTCTACCGGGACAGGGCGTTACGAGCAGTACTTC. Translated, it gives CAISESTGTGRYEQYF.

This sequence joins TRBV29-1 and TRBJ2-1; D gene ambiguous. The CDR3 sequence is 14 residues long. CDR1 is SQVTM, CDR2 ANQGSEA, per germline. Trimming cost V 4 bases and J 3 bases, with 13 bases left between them. DNA of the CDR3: TGCAGCGTTGCTGTTGAGGCTAACTACAATGAGCAGTTCTTC. The encoded protein is CSVAVEANYNEQFF.

The gene calls are TRBV27 and TRBJ2-4; no clear D gene. The germline V gene has CDR1 MNHEY and CDR2 SMNVEV (reference sequence). The V end lost 6 bases, the J end lost 7 bases, and 13 bases lay between the germline ends. CDR3 length: 13 amino acids. The CDR3 region has the DNA TGTGCCAGCAGCGGAGACCTTAATAACATTCAGTACTTC. Amino acids: CASSGDLNNIQYF.

This clone was recorded a few times. The chain is built from TRBV28 and TRBJ1-4; D ambiguous. From germline, CDR1 is MDHEN and CDR2 SYDVKM. V lost 5 bases to trimming and J lost 7 bases, with 2 bases between them. This CDR3 spans 10 amino acids. CDR3 DNA: TGTGCCAGCAGTGGTGAAAAACTGTTTTTT. Encoded protein: CASSGEKLFF.

This clone has more than one count but fewer than ten. V usage is TRBV6-5 and J usage is TRBJ1-2, with TRBD1 matching over 9 bases. J lost 5 bases, V lost 6 bases, and 10 bases had no gene match. The germline V gene has CDR1 MNHEY and CDR2 SVGAGI. The CDR3 has 15 amino acids. The CDR3 DNA sequence: TGTGCCAGCAGACAGACACAGGGGGCTGGATATGGCTACACCTTC. The encoded protein is CASRQTQGAGYGYTF.

The chain combines TRBV6-1 with TRBJ2-7; TRBD1 agrees at 7 bases. The V segment lost 0 bases and the J segment 3 bases; nucleotides outside the gene matches: 8. This CDR3 is 16 amino acids long. Germline V gives CDR1 MNHNS, CDR2 SASEGT. This CDR3 reads CASSEAAGGSGYEQYF. CDR3 nucleotide sequence: TGTGCCAGCAGTGAAGCCGCAGGGGGATCGGGCTACGAGCAGTACTTC.

This chain joins TRBV29-1 and TRBJ2-7; 9 nucleotides align to TRBD1. Losses at the gene ends were 7 bases for V and 3 bases for J; bases not matched to a gene: 4. This CDR3 spans 12 amino acids. Per the germline V gene, CDR1 is SQVTM and CDR2 is ANQGSEA. The CDR3 DNA follows: TGCAGCGGGGGGACAGGGTACTACGAGCAGTACTTC. This encodes CSGGTGYYEQYF.

The chain has TRBV4-1 and TRBJ2-3, with D perhaps TRBD1 or TRBD2 (5 bases each). The germline V and J ends were trimmed by 7 bases and 3 bases, with 20 bases remaining between them. The CDR3 spans 16 residues. CDR1 is MGHRA, CDR2 YSYEKL, per germline. CDR3 sequence: CASNQGPPTLTDTQYF. In DNA, the CDR3 is TGCGCCAGCAATCAGGGACCGCCGACTTTAACAGATACGCAGTATTTT.

This clone was seen a handful of times. The rearrangement links TRBV29-1 to TRBJ2-7; 9 positions agree with TRBD2. V was clipped by 7 bases and J by 4 bases; unmatched bases: 8. The CDR3 consists of 13 residues. Germline V lookup: CDR1 SQVTM, CDR2 ANQGSEA. The chain's CDR3 is CSAEAGGHYEQYF. The DNA of the CDR3 is TGCAGCGCCGAAGCGGGAGGCCATTACGAGCAGTACTTC.

The chain carries TRBV5-1 and TRBJ2-1; D is unclear. The CDR3 covers 15 residues. V dropped 2 bases and J dropped 4 bases, with 13 bases sitting between them. Germline CDR1 and CDR2: SGHRS and YFSETQ. The CDR3 spells CASSFTSPEYNEQFF. CDR3 nucleotide sequence: TGCGCCAGCAGCTTTACCAGCCCAGAGTACAATGAGCAGTTCTTC.

The chain employs TRBV14 and TRBJ2-6; possible D gene TRBD2, 5 bases. Trimming left V 4 bases short and J 1 base short, with 5 bases between. Germline V lookup: CDR1 SGHDN, CDR2 FVKESK. The CDR3 is 14 residues long. The CDR3 DNA is TGTGCCAGCAGCCGGACTTCTGGGGCCAACGTCCTGACTTTC. Translating gives CASSRTSGANVLTF.

Here the CDR3 reads CASSQVLTSTDTQYF. The CDR3 region has the DNA TGCGCCAGCAGCCAGGTACTGACTAGCACAGATACGCAGTATTTT. V is TRBV4-3 and J is TRBJ2-3; D not certain. This CDR3 is built from 15 residues. Germline V CDR1 and CDR2: LGHNA, YSLEER. The ends were cut back, 3 bases at V and 0 bases at J, with 10 bases in the middle.

There are a few counts of this clone. J is TRBJ2-2 and V is TRBV5-1; tentatively, D is TRBD2 (5 bases). CDR3 size: 14 residues. Between the trimmed V and J ends, which lost 0 bases and 7 bases, there was a span of 10 bases. Germline assignment: CDR1 SGHRS and CDR2 YFSETQ. CDR3 residues: CASSLEGAYGELFF. CDR3 bases: TGCGCCAGCAGCTTGGAGGGAGCCTACGGGGAGCTGTTTTTT.

The rearrangement joins TRBV29-1 to TRBJ1-1; 9 nucleotides align to TRBD1. Germline CDR1 is SQVTM and CDR2 is ANQGSEA. V shed 7 bases and J 1 base; nucleotides not matched to a gene: 7. This CDR3 comprises 14 residues. The CDR3 coding sequence is TGCAGCGCCGCACAGGGGGCAACGAACACTGAAGCTTTCTTT. It is translated as CSAAQGATNTEAFF.

This clone has a handful of counts. J is TRBJ2-1 and V is TRBV5-1; the match to TRBD2 covers 9 bases. J lost 5 bases, V lost 4 bases, and 4 bases had no gene match. The CDR3 runs to 14 residues. Germline assignment: CDR1 SGHRS and CDR2 YFSETQ. The DNA for the CDR3 is TGCGCCAGCAGCGTAGCGGGAGCCAACAATGAGCAGTTCTTC. Its protein is CASSVAGANNEQFF.

In its sample, this clone was seen a few times. The chain links TRBV7-9 to TRBJ2-5; D might be TRBD1 (5 bases). Germline V gives CDR1 SEHNR, CDR2 FQNEAQ (reference sequence). This CDR3 is built from 14 residues. Trimming took off 2 bases at V and 2 bases at J, with 9 bases between the two ends. This chain's CDR3 is CASSLLAGQETQYF. CDR3 DNA: TGTGCCAGCAGCTTACTGGCAGGGCAAGAGACCCAGTACTTC.

This clone was found a few times. V is TRBV11-2 and J is TRBJ2-7; 7 nucleotides match TRBD1. Germline V lookup: CDR1 SGHAT, CDR2 FQNNGV. The length of the CDR3 is 14 residues. V gave up 1 base and J gave up 6 bases; unmatched junction bases: 6. The CDR3 coding sequence is TGTGCCAGCAGCTTAGTTACAGGGGACGTCGAGCAGTACTTC. The encoded protein is CASSLVTGDVEQYF.

The rearrangement links TRBV7-2 to TRBJ2-5, with a weak D call TRBD2 (6 bases). This CDR3 is built from 15 residues. Trimming shortened V by 5 bases and J by 2 bases, and 15 bases separated the two germline ends. Germline V gene lookup returns CDR1 SGHTA and CDR2 FQGNSA. DNA of the CDR3: TGTGCCAGCAGCCAAGATTCTAGCGATCAAGAGACCCAGTACTTC. Protein: CASSQDSSDQETQYF.

There are a few counts of this clone. The chain has TRBV7-9 and TRBJ2-3; D remains ambiguous. V was clipped by 4 bases and J by 3 bases, with 5 bases between them. Germline V gene sequence: CDR1 SEHNR, CDR2 FQNEAQ (reference sequence). CDR3 size: 12 residues. Written as DNA, the CDR3 is TGTGCCAGCAGCTCCGAAACAGATACGCAGTATTTT. As protein: CASSSETDTQYF.

V is TRBV29-1 and J is TRBJ1-2, with 7 bases fitting TRBD1. The V gene end was trimmed by 7 bases and the J gene end by 2 bases; junction bases not matched to a gene: 7. Germline CDR1 reads SQVTM; CDR2 reads ANQGSEA. This CDR3 is built from 13 residues. CDR3 sequence: CSAGTVLNYGYTF. For the CDR3, the DNA is TGCAGCGCCGGGACAGTCCTGAACTATGGCTACACCTTC. The full variable domain, its missing parts supplied by reference TRBV29-1 and TRBJ1-2, is SAVISQKPSRDICQRGTSLTIQCQVDSQVTMMFWYRQQPGQSLTLIATANQGSEATYESGFVIDKFPISRPNLTFSTLTVSNMSPEDSSIYLCSAGTVLNYGYTFGSGTRLTVV.

This clone was picked up a small number of times. The genes are TRBV29-1 and TRBJ2-3; TRBD2 aligns across 15 bases. J was trimmed by 4 bases and V by 6 bases; bases with no gene match: 14. The V gene's germline CDR1 is SQVTM and CDR2 ANQGSEA. The CDR3 covers 18 residues. CDR3 in DNA: TGCAGCGTCGCGGGACTAGCGGGAGGTCAAAGGTGGGCAGATACGCAGTATTTT. Amino acids: CSVAGLAGGQRWADTQYF.

The rearrangement links TRBV21-1 to TRBJ2-5; TRBD2 was called by the table and not checked on the DNA. TRBV21-1 is shown as a pseudogene. This CDR3 contains 14 residues. Here the CDR3 reads CASTGGLLVETQYF. Here the CDR3 DNA reads TGTGCCAGCACCGGAGGACTTTTGGTCGAGACCCAGTACTTC.

The genes are TRBV7-2 and TRBJ2-3, with D perhaps TRBD1 (5 bases). Trimming shortened V by 1 base and J by 3 bases, and 11 bases separated the two germline ends. Germline V CDR1 and CDR2: SGHTA, FQGNSA. This CDR3 spans 15 amino acids. The CDR3 sequence is CASSLGTIRTDTQYF. The CDR3 nucleotides are TGTGCCAGCAGCTTAGGGACAATACGGACAGATACGCAGTATTTT.

The rearrangement links TRBV28 to TRBJ1-5; 9 nucleotides match TRBD1. With V trimmed by 6 bases and J by 5 bases, 2 bases remained unmatched. Germline CDR1 and CDR2: MDHEN and SYDVKM. The CDR3 covers 13 residues. The CDR3 protein is CASSGTGHQPQHF. Here the CDR3 DNA reads TGTGCCAGCAGCGGGACAGGGCATCAGCCCCAGCATTTT.